This T cell receptor beta chain was sequenced for a study of response to subunit inactivated influenza vaccine. The V end lost 5 bases, the J end lost 0 bases, and 12 bases lay between the germline ends. CDR1 and CDR2 from the germline V gene are SGHAT and FQDESV (reference sequence). The length of the CDR3 is 15 residues. Note on this clonotype: The antigen remains unidentified.

General study findings and limits: Authors suggested seasonal influenza vaccinations each recruit few new T cells.

TCRdb itself ran the RT-PCR reads through MiXCR, one entry per CDR3 protein. This sample yields some 600,000 distinct CDR3 sequences, of which 12% to 15% are seen a single time; around 7.6% belongs to the top ten. The V gene is TRBV11-1, the J gene TRBJ2-3; no reliable D call. Sequencing used PBMCs from blood, obtained less than 15 days before vaccination. This receptor was obtained from a man aged 50 to 60 who received an inactivated influenza vaccine. The CDR3 DNA is TGTGCCAGCAGCCTGACTTCCCTTAGCACAGATACGCAGTATTTT. Its translation is CASSLTSLSTDTQYF.